These 32 T cell receptor beta chains were sequenced from one sample in a study of early T cells in non-severe SARS-CoV-2 infection. MiXCR, applied by TCRdb to the 5' RACE reads, yields one record per CDR3 protein. The repertoire holds about 72,000 distinct CDR3 sequences, with roughly a tenth as singletons. Sequencing was performed on whole blood, taken at baseline. The receptors originated from an adult who was a healthcare worker with PCR-confirmed SARS-CoV-2 infection or an uninfected control (not recorded which).

The table lists this clonotype with a count of one. It may be a read error: a sequence one base away is much more abundant. The chain has TRBV10-2 and TRBJ2-5, with D unresolved. CDR1 and CDR2 from the germline V gene are WSHSY and SAAADI. The germline V and J ends were trimmed by 4 bases and 5 bases, with 11 bases remaining between them. This CDR3 contains 13 residues. CDR3 nucleotides: TGCGCCAGCAGTGGGTCCCCGAGGGAGACCCAGTACTTC. This gives the protein CASSGSPRETQYF.

The rearrangement uses TRBV11-2 and TRBJ2-7; no reliable D call. CDR3 size: 11 residues. Germline values: CDR1 SGHAT, CDR2 FQNNGV. Trimming shortened V by 2 bases and J by 3 bases, and 2 bases separated the two germline ends. The CDR3 coding sequence is TGTGCCAGCAGCTTACACTACGAGCAGTACTTC. This sequence encodes CASSLHYEQYF.

This clonotype was detected once. DNA of the CDR3: TGCAGCGTTGTCCCAACCTACACAGATACGCAGTATTTT. This gives the protein CSVVPTYTDTQYF. J is TRBJ2-3 and V is TRBV29-1, with no clear D. CDR3 size: 13 residues. Germline V gene sequence: CDR1 SQVTM, CDR2 ANQGSEA. V was cut by 4 bases and J by 2 bases, with 10 bases left in between.

This clonotype was observed a few times. V and J are TRBV30 and TRBJ1-1; 10 bases are shared with TRBD1. Germline CDR1 GTSNPN, CDR2 SVGIG (reference sequence). The CDR3 spans 13 residues. Germline trimming cut 7 bases from V and 4 bases from J; bases unmatched to any gene: 6. CDR3 protein: CAFGQGGSTEAFF. The CDR3 nucleotides read TGTGCCTTCGGACAGGGGGGAAGCACTGAAGCTTTCTTT.

V usage is TRBV5-1 and J usage is TRBJ2-2; perhaps TRBD2 as D (5 bases). This CDR3 comprises 15 residues. CDR1 is SGHRS, CDR2 YFSETQ, per germline. Trimming cost V 9 bases and J 1 base, with 16 bases left between them. The DNA for the CDR3 is TGCGCCACCCGACCCCCCGGGGAGAACACCGGGGAGCTGTTTTTT. It translates to CATRPPGENTGELFF. The whole variable domain, remainder taken from reference TRBV5-1 and TRBJ2-2, is KAGVTQTPRYLIKTRGQQVTLSCSPISGHRSVSWYQQTPGQGLQFLFEYFSETQRNKGNFPGRFSGRQFSNSRSEMNVSTLELGDSALYLCATRPPGENTGELFFGEGSRLTVL.

The chain uses TRBV7-9 and TRBJ2-2; D is unclear. Germline-derived CDR1 and CDR2 are SEHNR and FQNEAQ (reference sequence). The CDR3 runs to 13 residues. V was pared by 4 bases and J by 0 bases, with 3 bases between. CDR3 bases: TGTGCCAGCAGCTCAGCGAACACCGGGGAGCTGTTTTTT. It translates to CASSSANTGELFF.

This clonotype was recorded a few times. V and J are TRBV15 and TRBJ2-7; weak D call: TRBD1 (5 bases). The germline CDR1 and CDR2 sequences are LNHNV and YYDKDF (reference sequence). V lost 1 base and J 1 base, leaving 11 bases between the germline ends. The CDR3 consists of 15 residues. CDR3: CATSRARQPSYEQYF. CDR3 bases: TGTGCCACCAGCAGAGCACGACAGCCATCCTACGAGCAGTACTTC. The complete variable domain, with remaining parts taken from reference TRBV15 and TRBJ2-7, reads DAMVIQNPRYQVTQFGKPVTLSCSQTLNHNVMYWYQQKSSQAPKLLFHYYDKDFNNEADTPDNFQSRRPNTSFCFLDIRSPGLGDTAMYLCATSRARQPSYEQYFGPGTRLTVT.

The chain recombines TRBV6-6 with TRBJ2-7, with TRBD1 matching over 7 bases. J gave up 4 bases and V 6 bases, and 12 bases lay outside the gene matches. The germline CDR1 and CDR2 sequences are MNHNY and SVGAGI (reference sequence). This CDR3 has 15 residues. The CDR3 protein is CASRTERGQRYEQYF. For the CDR3, the DNA is TGTGCCAGCAGAACGGAGAGGGGACAGAGATACGAGCAGTACTTC.

This clonotype has ten or more counts. V gene TRBV13 combines with J gene TRBJ2-1; 8 bases align to TRBD2. The J segment lost 5 bases and the V segment lost 4 bases, leaving 10 bases of the junction unmatched. Germline V lookup: CDR1 PRHDT, CDR2 FYEKMQ (reference sequence). The CDR3 contains 16 residues. Here the CDR3 DNA reads TGTGCCAGCAGCTCGTTAGCGGGGACCACCCACAATGAGCAGTTCTTC. It codes for CASSSLAGTTHNEQFF.

Many counts were recorded for this clonotype. The V and J genes are TRBV9 and TRBJ1-1, with D perhaps TRBD1 (5 bases). The germline CDR1 and CDR2 sequences are SGDLS and YYNGEE. The CDR3 totals 15 residues. Trimming pared 6 bases from V and 3 bases from J, leaving 18 bases between. The CDR3 loop reads CASNVGPQGDTEAFF. CDR3 sequence (DNA): TGTGCCAGCAATGTAGGGCCCCAGGGTGACACTGAAGCTTTCTTT.

This clonotype has at least ten counts. The rearrangement links TRBV14 to TRBJ1-2; unclear D gene. CDR3 length equals 13 residues. Between the trimmed V and J ends, which lost 1 base and 3 bases, there was a span of 6 bases. Germline V gene lookup returns CDR1 SGHDN and CDR2 FVKESK. CDR3 nucleotides: TGTGCCAGCAGCCAAGCGTGGTACTATGGCTACACCTTC. The encoded protein is CASSQAWYYGYTF.

A few counts support this clonotype. The genes are TRBV12-5 and TRBJ2-3; 7 nucleotides agree with TRBD2. CDR1 is LGHNT, CDR2 FRNRAP, per germline. V was pared by 6 bases and J by 1 base, with 4 bases of the junction left unmatched. CDR3 length: 14 residues. In nucleotides, the CDR3 is TGTGCTAGTGGATCGAGCGGGGGCACAGATACGCAGTATTTT. This sequence encodes CASGSSGGTDTQYF.

The chain carries TRBV7-3 and TRBJ1-2, with 9 bases matching TRBD1. After removal of 5 bases from V and 4 bases from J, the junction contained 11 bases not matched to a gene. The CDR3 consists of 16 residues. The germline V gene has CDR1 SGHTA and CDR2 FQGTGA. CDR3 sequence: CASSPLPGQGTYGYTF. In nucleotides, the CDR3 is TGTGCCAGCAGCCCCCTCCCGGGACAGGGTACCTATGGCTACACCTTC.

This chain links TRBV7-6 with TRBJ2-1; D might be TRBD1 (5 bases). The V end lost 0 bases, the J end lost 0 bases, and 18 bases lay between the germline ends. Germline CDR1 and CDR2: SGHVS and FNYEAQ. The CDR3 has 19 residues. The CDR3 coding sequence is TGTGCCAGCAGCTTAGCTATCGGATTACAGGTCCGCTCCTACAATGAGCAGTTCTTC. Its protein is CASSLAIGLQVRSYNEQFF.

This clonotype appeared many times. J is TRBJ1-5 and V is TRBV6-2 or TRBV6-3; TRBD1 might be the D (5 bases). Between the trimmed V and J ends, which lost 6 bases and 7 bases, there was a span of 16 bases. This CDR3 contains 14 residues. From germline, CDR1 is MNHEY and CDR2 SVGEGT. Written as DNA, the CDR3 is TGTGCCAGCAGCCAACGGGCAGGGACCCAGCCCCAGCATTTT. Its translation: CASSQRAGTQPQHF.

This clonotype showed up just a few times. The genes are TRBV6-5 and TRBJ2-3; TRBD2 matches at 12 bases. Germline V lookup: CDR1 MNHEY, CDR2 SVGAGI. The CDR3 consists of 18 residues. V was pared by 6 bases and J by 5 bases, with 15 bases of the junction left unmatched. In nucleotides, the CDR3 is TGTGCCAGCAGACCCCACCGCCGGCTAGCGGGGGGGGTAGATACGCAGTATTTT. It yields the protein CASRPHRRLAGGVDTQYF.

J is TRBJ1-6 and V is TRBV15; no reliable D call. There are 16 residues in the CDR3. From germline, CDR1 is LNHNV and CDR2 YYDKDF (reference sequence). The V gene lost 0 bases and the J gene lost 7 bases, with 13 bases spanning the gap. CDR3 protein: CATSRDMSRRNSPLHF. In nucleotides, the CDR3 is TGTGCCACCAGCAGAGATATGAGCAGACGGAATTCACCCCTCCACTTT.

This clonotype was found a few times. The CDR3 region has the DNA TGTGCCAGCAGCTTATTTCGTGCGAGCCCGGACACTGAAGCTTTCTTT. It yields the protein CASSLFRASPDTEAFF. This chain links TRBV13 with TRBJ1-1; D gene uncertain. V was shortened by 2 bases and J by 3 bases, with 16 bases between the two germline ends. Germline V gives CDR1 PRHDT, CDR2 FYEKMQ (reference sequence). The CDR3 runs to 16 residues.

The chain employs TRBV29-1 and TRBJ1-1; no definite D call. Germline lookup yields CDR1 SQVTM and CDR2 ANQGSEA. Trimming removed 2 bases at V and 1 base at J, with 8 bases between. There are 13 residues in the CDR3. The CDR3 protein is CSVELSPNTEAFF. CDR3 DNA: TGCAGCGTTGAACTCTCTCCGAACACTGAAGCTTTCTTT. The variable domain in full, with the rest retrieved from reference TRBV29-1 and TRBJ1-1, is SAVISQKPSRDICQRGTSLTIQCQVDSQVTMMFWYRQQPGQSLTLIATANQGSEATYESGFVIDKFPISRPNLTFSTLTVSNMSPEDSSIYLCSVELSPNTEAFFGQGTRLTVV.

Many counts were recorded for this clonotype. The rearrangement links TRBV18 to TRBJ2-1, with D perhaps matching TRBD2 (6 bases). The germline CDR1 and CDR2 sequences are KGHSH and LQKENI. V lost 8 bases and J lost 10, with 18 bases in between. The CDR3 loop spans 13 amino acids. Written as DNA, the CDR3 is TGTGCCAGCACCGGACCCAGGGCGGGAGAGCAGTTCTTC. Its protein product is CASTGPRAGEQFF. The whole variable domain, remainder taken from reference TRBV18 and TRBJ2-1, is NAGVMQNPRHLVRRRGQEARLRCSPMKGHSHVYWYRQLPEEGLKFMVYLQKENIIDESGMPKERFSAEFPKEGPSILRIQQVVRGDSAAYFCASTGPRAGEQFFGPGTRLTVL.

Only a few counts were recorded for this clonotype. The chain uses TRBV20-1 and TRBJ1-2; D uncertain. V lost 1 base to trimming and J lost 8 bases, with 11 bases between them. CDR1 is DFQATT and CDR2 is SNEGSKA in the germline V gene (reference sequence). The CDR3 loop spans 12 amino acids. The DNA of the CDR3 is TGCAGTGCTAGAGGGAGCCGGCCAGGCTACACCTTC. This encodes CSARGSRPGYTF.

This clonotype was observed at least ten times. The chain joins TRBV2 to TRBJ2-5; no definite D call. This CDR3 has 13 amino acids. CDR1 SNHLY and CDR2 FYNNEI come from the germline V gene. Between the trimmed V and J ends, which lost 7 bases and 4 bases, there was a span of 13 bases. The DNA for the CDR3 is TGTGCCAGCACCTACGTTCATCGAGAGACCCAGTACTTC. Residues: CASTYVHRETQYF.

This clonotype was detected many times. The chain is built from TRBV2 and TRBJ2-2; D may be TRBD1 (6 bases). The CDR3 is 13 residues long. Germline lookup yields CDR1 SNHLY and CDR2 FYNNEI. V was clipped by 6 bases and J by 5 bases, with 10 bases between them. The CDR3 DNA reads TGTGCCAGCAGGAGCGGACAGACCGGGGAGCTGTTTTTT. The encoded protein is CASRSGQTGELFF. Supplemented by reference TRBV2 and TRBJ2-2, the full variable domain reads EPEVTQTPSHQVTQMGQEVILRCVPISNHLYFYWYRQILGQKVEFLVSFYNNEISEKSEIFDDQFSVERPDGSNFTLKIRSTKLEDSAMYFCASRSGQTGELFFGEGSRLTVL.

This clonotype occurred many times. The chain has TRBV6-1 and TRBJ1-5, with D tentatively TRBD1 (5 bases). Deletions cut 0 bases from V and 1 base from J, with 7 bases between. The CDR3 is made up of 15 amino acids. Germline lookup yields CDR1 MNHNS and CDR2 SASEGT. CDR3 sequence: CASSEAGGSNQPQHF. CDR3 DNA: TGTGCCAGCAGTGAAGCGGGGGGGAGCAATCAGCCCCAGCATTTT.

V usage is TRBV5-1 and J usage is TRBJ2-7, with TRBD1 matching 8 bases. Germline loops: CDR1 SGHRS, CDR2 YFSETQ. V lost 3 bases, J lost 2 bases, and 7 bases stayed unmatched. This CDR3 is 15 amino acids long. The CDR3, as DNA: TGCGCCAGCAGCTCCGGGACAGGTCGGACCTACGAGCAGTACTTC. It specifies CASSSGTGRTYEQYF.

This chain joins TRBV7-9 and TRBJ2-7; TRBD1 might be the D (6 bases). The CDR3 totals 14 residues. With 4 bases removed from V and 3 bases from J, the gap between germline ends came to 13 bases. From germline, CDR1 is SEHNR and CDR2 FQNEAQ (reference sequence). CDR3 nucleotides: TGTGCCAGCAGCTCCCGGGACAAGGACTACGAGCAGTACTTC. Protein product: CASSSRDKDYEQYF.

This sequence joins TRBV5-1 and TRBJ1-5, with D perhaps TRBD1 (6 bases). The CDR3 totals 16 residues. Germline CDR1 SGHRS, CDR2 YFSETQ. Trimming removed 4 bases at V and 2 bases at J, with 16 bases between. The CDR3 coding sequence is TGCGCCAGCAGCCCCGCGGCAGGGGCGGGCAATCAGCCCCAGCATTTT. Translating gives CASSPAAGAGNQPQHF.

A remark on this clonotype: This clone may be a read error of a much larger clone one base away. This chain uses TRBV28 with TRBJ2-7; 7 bases are shared with TRBD1. This CDR3 is 15 amino acids long. The trim removed 4 bases at V and 6 bases at J, leaving 12 bases unmatched. The germline CDR1 and CDR2 sequences are MDHEN and SYDVKM. The CDR3 DNA reads as TGTGCCAGCAGTTCCGGACAGGCGCTCGTTAGCGAGCAGTACTTC. Its translation is CASSSGQALVSEQYF.

This clonotype was seen more than once but under ten times. For the CDR3, the DNA is TGTGCCAGCAGCCATCGACACATTGTCTCCTACGAGCAGTACTTC. This gives the protein CASSHRHIVSYEQYF. J is TRBJ2-7 and V is TRBV7-2; no clear D. The V end lost 5 bases, the J end lost 0 bases, and 14 bases lay between the germline ends. The V gene's germline CDR1 is SGHTA and CDR2 FQGNSA. This CDR3 contains 15 residues. Together with reference TRBV7-2 and TRBJ2-7, the CDR3 gives the full variable domain: GAGVSQSPSNKVTEKGKDVELRCDPISGHTALYWYRQSLGQGLEFLIYFQGNSAPDKSGLPSDRFSAERTGGSVSTLTIQRTQQEDSAVYLCASSHRHIVSYEQYFGPGTRLTVT.

This clonotype was observed at least ten times. This chain uses TRBV20-1 with TRBJ2-1, with D maybe TRBD2 (5 bases). This CDR3 is built from 13 residues. V was clipped by 3 bases and J by 3 bases, with 9 bases between them. CDR1 is DFQATT and CDR2 is SNEGSKA in the germline V gene (reference sequence). CDR3 loop: CSARFGLYNEQFF. The DNA of the CDR3 is TGCAGTGCTAGGTTCGGACTCTACAATGAGCAGTTCTTC.

This clonotype has more than one count but fewer than ten. This sequence joins TRBV6-6 and TRBJ1-5; 9 positions agree with TRBD1. The CDR3 totals 13 residues. CDR1 and CDR2 from the germline V gene are MNHNY and SVGAGI (reference sequence). The trim removed 6 bases at V and 6 bases at J, leaving 3 bases unmatched. CDR3 in DNA: TGTGCCAGCAGGGACAGGGGAAGTCAGCCCCAGCATTTT. Encoded protein: CASRDRGSQPQHF.

This clonotype was counted many times. This sequence joins TRBV20-1 and TRBJ1-1; 9 bases align to TRBD1. V was clipped by 7 bases and J by 6 bases; unmatched bases: 15. Germline V gives CDR1 DFQATT, CDR2 SNEGSKA (reference sequence). This CDR3 region has 15 residues. CDR3 nucleotides: TGCAGTGGCTATAACCCGGGACAGGGTGGTTCTGAAGCTTTCTTT. The encoded protein is CSGYNPGQGGSEAFF.